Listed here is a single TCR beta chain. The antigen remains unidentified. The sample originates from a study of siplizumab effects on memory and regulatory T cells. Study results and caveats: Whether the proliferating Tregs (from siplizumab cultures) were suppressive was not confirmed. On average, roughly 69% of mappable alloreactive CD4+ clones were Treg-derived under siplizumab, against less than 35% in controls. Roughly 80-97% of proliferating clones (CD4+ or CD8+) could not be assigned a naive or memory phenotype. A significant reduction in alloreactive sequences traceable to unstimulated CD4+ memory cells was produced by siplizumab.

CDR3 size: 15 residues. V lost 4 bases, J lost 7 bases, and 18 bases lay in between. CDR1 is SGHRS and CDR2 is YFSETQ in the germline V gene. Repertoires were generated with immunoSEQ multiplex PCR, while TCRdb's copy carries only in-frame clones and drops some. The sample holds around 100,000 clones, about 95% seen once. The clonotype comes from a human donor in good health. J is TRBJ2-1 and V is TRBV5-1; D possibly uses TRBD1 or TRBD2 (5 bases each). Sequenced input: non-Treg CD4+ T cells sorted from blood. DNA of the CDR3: TGCGCCAGCAGCCGGGACCAACCCACTTTGAATGAGCAGTTCTTC. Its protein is CASSRDQPTLNEQFF. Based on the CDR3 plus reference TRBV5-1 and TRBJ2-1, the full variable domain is KAGVTQTPRYLIKTRGQQVTLSCSPISGHRSVSWYQQTPGQGLQFLFEYFSETQRNKGNFPGRFSGRQFSNSRSEMNVSTLELGDSALYLCASSRDQPTLNEQFFGPGTRLTVL.